One sample yielded the 10 T cell receptor beta chains listed below, sequenced in a study of blood T cell repertoires in COVID-19. Assay used: immunoSEQ multiplex PCR; TCRdb lists only in-frame clones, some missing. The sample yields approximately 230,000 clones, 86% seen once. The material sequenced was peripheral blood. The receptors were sampled from a man younger than 45 who had recovered from COVID-19.

The gene calls are TRBV2 and TRBJ1-5; a possible D gene is TRBD1 (5 bases). The V gene's germline CDR1 is SNHLY and CDR2 FYNNEI. CDR3 length: 17 residues. With 2 bases removed from V and 2 bases from J, the gap between germline ends came to 16 bases. CDR3 protein: CASSERGRGGGNQPQHF. The CDR3 region has the DNA TGTGCCAGCAGTGAAAGGGGTCGGGGGGGTGGCAATCAGCCCCAGCATTTT.

The gene calls are TRBV4-3 and TRBJ2-3, with TRBD2 identical over 11 bases. The CDR3 is 18 amino acids. V was clipped by 0 bases and J by 0 bases; unmatched bases: 5. Looked up from germline, CDR1 is LGHNA and CDR2 is YSLEER. The CDR3, as DNA: TGCGCCAGCAGCCAAGATCCTAGCGGGGGGTCCAGCACAGATACGCAGTATTTT. Its translation is CASSQDPSGGSSTDTQYF.

This sequence joins TRBV12-3 or TRBV12-4 and TRBJ1-1; no definite D call. The CDR3 is 12 residues long. The V and J ends lost 7 bases and 3 bases respectively, with 9 bases between them. CDR3 in DNA: TGTGCCAGCATCGCGGGGTACACTGAAGCTTTCTTT. Translated, it gives CASIAGYTEAFF.

This clone was recorded only once. The rearrangement joins TRBV7-2 to TRBJ2-1; TRBD1 might be the D (7 bases). V was pared by 5 bases and J by 8 bases, with 22 bases between. This CDR3 has 16 residues. In germline, CDR1 is SGHTA, CDR2 FQGNSA. CDR3 region: CASSSWGAGGIDEQFF. CDR3 DNA sequence: TGTGCCAGCAGCAGCTGGGGGGCAGGGGGGATCGATGAGCAGTTCTTC.

The J gene is TRBJ1-2, the V gene TRBV6-5, with 7 nucleotides matching TRBD1. V shed 6 bases and J 5 bases; nucleotides not matched to a gene: 6. Germline V gives CDR1 MNHEY, CDR2 SVGAGI. The CDR3 extends over 13 amino acids. CDR3 DNA: TGTGCCAGCAGGACAGCCAGGGGGTATGGCTACACCTTC. Translating it yields CASRTARGYGYTF.

This clone came up many times. CDR3 sequence reads: CASSDVGGGETQYF. In nucleotides, the CDR3 is TGTGCCAGCAGCGACGTCGGGGGAGGGGAGACCCAGTACTTC. V gene TRBV11-2 combines with J gene TRBJ2-5, with 7 nucleotides matching TRBD2. Germline CDR1 reads SGHAT; CDR2 reads FQNNGV. The CDR3 is 14 amino acids. Trimming cost V 5 bases and J 5 bases; bases outside gene matches: 8.

V and J are TRBV6-5 and TRBJ1-6; D possibly corresponds to TRBD1 (5 bases). V lost 2 bases, J lost 8 bases, and 13 bases lay in between. Per the germline V gene, CDR1 is MNHEY and CDR2 is SVGAGI. CDR3 length equals 15 residues. CDR3 protein: CASSYRQGLHSPLHF. The CDR3 nucleotides are TGTGCCAGCAGTTACAGGCAGGGCTTACATTCACCCCTCCACTTT.

V and J are TRBV7-8 and TRBJ1-6, with D uncertain. Deletions cut 7 bases from V and 0 bases from J, with 13 bases between. The germline V gene encodes CDR1 SGHVS and CDR2 FQNEAQ. This CDR3 region has 16 residues. CDR3 amino acids: CASTLEASSYNSPLHF. The CDR3 bases are TGTGCCAGCACCCTGGAGGCGAGCTCCTATAATTCACCCCTCCACTTT.

V is TRBV6-1 and J is TRBJ2-2; D may be TRBD1 (5 bases). V lost 2 bases and J lost 6, with 16 bases in between. There are 16 residues in the CDR3. Germline assignment: CDR1 MNHNS and CDR2 SASEGT. CDR3: CASSESRDWGPGELFF. DNA of the CDR3: TGTGCCAGCAGTGAATCCAGGGATTGGGGCCCCGGGGAGCTGTTTTTT.

The chain employs TRBV7-2 and TRBJ2-7, with D unresolved. This CDR3 comprises 13 residues. Deletions cut 7 bases from V and 3 bases from J, with 13 bases between. CDR1 SGHTA and CDR2 FQGNSA come from the germline V gene. The CDR3 DNA sequence: TGTGCCAGCACCCTAACAGCCCTCTACGAGCAGTACTTC. Its protein product is CASTLTALYEQYF.